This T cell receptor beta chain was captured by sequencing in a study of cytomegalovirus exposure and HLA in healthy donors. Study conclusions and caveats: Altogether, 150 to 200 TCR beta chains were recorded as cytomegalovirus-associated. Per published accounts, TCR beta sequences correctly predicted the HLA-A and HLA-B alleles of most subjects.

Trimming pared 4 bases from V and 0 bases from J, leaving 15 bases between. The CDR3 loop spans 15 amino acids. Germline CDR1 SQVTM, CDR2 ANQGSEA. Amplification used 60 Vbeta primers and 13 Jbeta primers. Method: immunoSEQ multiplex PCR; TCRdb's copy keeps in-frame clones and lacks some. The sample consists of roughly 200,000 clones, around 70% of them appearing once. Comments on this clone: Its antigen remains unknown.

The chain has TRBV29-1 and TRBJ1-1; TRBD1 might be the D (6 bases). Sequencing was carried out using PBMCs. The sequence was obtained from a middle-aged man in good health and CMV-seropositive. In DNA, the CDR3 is TGCAGCGTTGGTCGGACAGAACCTCTGAACACTGAAGCTTTCTTT. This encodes CSVGRTEPLNTEAFF.